The 26 T cell receptor beta chains below all came from one sample that was sequenced in a study of CD8+ T cells in alopecia areata (dated by TCRdb to the late 2010s). This specimen's treatment or condition label, interpreted: oral pan-JAK inhibitor, 5-10 mg twice daily. The protocol used for the library was the immunoSEQ multiplex PCR assay. RNA was extracted from all samples and reverse transcribed into cDNA as template for TCR sequencing. TCRdb took this table from immuneACCESS and kept in-frame rearrangements with V and J called. Such tables lack part of the clones; where checked against another copy, unresolved V genes explain under half of the gap, and the rest is unexplained. The sample table holds around 100,000 clones, of which under 90% were seen once. The top ten constitute roughly 10% of the sample. The starting material was CD8+ T cells sorted from blood, obtained between weeks 30 and 35, from a patient treated with tofacitinib. The receptors originated from a human donor with alopecia areata.

This clone was picked up a small number of times. V usage is TRBV7-9 and J usage is TRBJ2-1, with D hard to call. This CDR3 has 12 residues. Trimming removed 2 bases from V and 7 bases from J, with 6 bases in between. Germline CDR1 reads SEHNR; CDR2 reads FQNEAQ (reference sequence). The DNA for the CDR3 is TGTGCCAGCAGCTTAAGAGCAAATGAGCAGTTCTTC. Its protein is CASSLRANEQFF.

This sequence joins TRBV29-1 and TRBJ2-7, with 10 bases aligning to TRBD2. With V trimmed by 1 base and J by 1 base, 7 bases remained unmatched. Germline V lookup: CDR1 SQVTM, CDR2 ANQGSEA. There are 16 residues in the CDR3. CDR3 nucleotides: TGCAGCGTTGAAGGGAGTCCTAGCGGGAGATCCTACGAGCAGTACTTC. This sequence encodes CSVEGSPSGRSYEQYF.

The genes are TRBV11-2 and TRBJ2-4, with 7 bases fitting TRBD1. CDR3 length: 18 residues. The J segment lost 8 bases and the V segment lost 4 bases, leaving 20 bases of the junction unmatched. Per the germline V gene, CDR1 is SGHAT and CDR2 is FQNNGV. The CDR3 coding sequence is TGTGCCAGCAGCTCTGACGCGAGGGACAGCCCCTTGAGAGACATTCAGTACTTC. Protein product: CASSSDARDSPLRDIQYF.

The J gene is TRBJ1-5, the V gene TRBV25-1; a possible D gene is TRBD1 (6 bases). The CDR3 length is 13 residues. Trimming stripped 3 bases from V and 9 bases from J, with 12 bases between. The germline V gene encodes CDR1 MGHDK and CDR2 SYGVNS. CDR3 protein: CASSEAGETPQHF. The CDR3 bases are TGTGCCAGCAGTGAGGCAGGGGAGACGCCCCAGCATTTT. Filled out from reference TRBV25-1 and TRBJ1-5, the complete variable domain reads EADIYQTPRYLVIGTGKKITLECSQTMGHDKMYWYQQDPGMELHLIHYSYGVNSTEKGDLSSESTVSRIRTEHFPLTLESARPSHTSQYLCASSEAGETPQHFGDGTRLSIL.

The chain joins TRBV18 to TRBJ2-5; 7 nucleotides line up with TRBD1. The closer fit of TRBJ2-7 to the DNA end suggests the J call may be wrong. Germline V gene sequence: CDR1 KGHSH, CDR2 LQKENI. The CDR3 extends over 16 amino acids. The CDR3 nucleotides read TGTGCCAGCTCAACCTCTACGGGGACAGCTTCCTACGAGCAGTACTTC. This codes for CASSTSTGTASYEQYF.

V and J are TRBV30 and TRBJ2-5, with 9 bases lining up with TRBD2. Unmatched junction bases numbered 7, after V lost 0 bases and J lost 2 bases. The CDR3 is 16 residues long. Germline CDR1 and CDR2: GTSNPN and SVGIG (reference sequence). The CDR3 protein is CAWSVGAGGPQETQYF. The CDR3, as DNA: TGTGCCTGGAGTGTCGGCGCGGGAGGGCCGCAAGAGACCCAGTACTTC.

This chain connects TRBV14 to TRBJ2-7, with TRBD1 as a possible D gene (6 bases). The CDR3 runs 17 residues. Germline assignment: CDR1 SGHDN and CDR2 FVKESK. V was shortened by 0 bases and J by 3 bases, with 18 bases between the two germline ends. CDR3 loop: CASSQDYAGERIYEQYF. In DNA form, the CDR3 reads TGTGCCAGCAGCCAAGATTATGCAGGGGAACGGATCTACGAGCAGTACTTC.

The chain has TRBV7-9 and TRBJ2-2; D is ambiguous. This CDR3 is built from 14 residues. Per germline, CDR1 SEHNR and CDR2 FQNEAQ (reference sequence). Trimming left V 10 bases short and J 7 bases short, with 19 bases between. CDR3 in DNA: TGTGCCACCCCGCCAGCGAAGAACGGCGGGGAGCTGTTTTTT. Translation gives CATPPAKNGGELFF.

The rearrangement uses TRBV6-6 and TRBJ1-5; D perhaps matches TRBD1 (5 bases). V was shortened by 2 bases and J by 6 bases, with 14 bases between the two germline ends. In germline, CDR1 is MNHNY, CDR2 SVGAGI (reference sequence). The CDR3 covers 15 residues. The CDR3 protein is CASSYGAEAGQPQHF. The DNA of the CDR3 is TGTGCCAGCAGTTACGGGGCAGAAGCTGGTCAGCCCCAGCATTTT.

The chain combines TRBV7-9 with TRBJ2-3; D perhaps matches TRBD2 (6 bases). V lost 4 bases to trimming and J lost 0 bases, with 14 bases between them. From germline, CDR1 is SEHNR and CDR2 FQNEAQ (reference sequence). This CDR3 spans 16 amino acids. The CDR3 DNA is TGTGCCAGCAGCTCCCGGGAGAGCGGGAGCACAGATACGCAGTATTTT. Protein: CASSSRESGSTDTQYF.

This clone was observed once. V gene TRBV27 combines with J gene TRBJ2-3; 9 bases agree with TRBD1. Germline V lookup: CDR1 MNHEY, CDR2 SMNVEV (reference sequence). J was trimmed by 7 bases and V by 7 bases; bases with no gene match: 9. This CDR3 region has 14 residues. The CDR3 protein is CASTLRGQGHTQYF. CDR3 in DNA: TGTGCCAGCACCCTCCGGGGACAGGGCCATACGCAGTATTTT.

In this sample, this clone turned up a few times. This chain connects TRBV29-1 to TRBJ2-1; no definite D call. Trimming removed 3 bases at V and 5 bases at J, with 5 bases between. Per germline, CDR1 SQVTM and CDR2 ANQGSEA. The CDR3 loop spans 11 amino acids. Written as DNA, the CDR3 is TGCAGCGTTGACAACCACAATGAGCAGTTCTTC. This codes for CSVDNHNEQFF.

The CDR3 DNA is TGCAGCGTTGGCCGGCAGGGGAACTATGGCTACACCTTC. Translated, it gives CSVGRQGNYGYTF. The chain uses TRBV29-1 and TRBJ1-2; possibly TRBD1 for D (6 bases). The V end lost 4 bases, the J end lost 2 bases, and 11 bases lay between the germline ends. The germline gives CDR1 SQVTM, CDR2 ANQGSEA. The CDR3 is 13 amino acids.

The chain is built from TRBV7-9 and TRBJ2-1; weak D call: TRBD1 (6 bases). There are 12 residues in the CDR3. The V gene lost 5 bases and the J gene lost 10 bases, with 12 bases spanning the gap. The germline CDR1 and CDR2 sequences are SEHNR and FQNEAQ (reference sequence). The CDR3 spells CASSPGQIEQFF. In DNA, the CDR3 is TGTGCCAGCAGCCCCGGACAGATAGAGCAGTTCTTC. The whole variable domain, filled in from reference TRBV7-9 and TRBJ2-1, reads DTGVSQNPRHKITKRGQNVTFRCDPISEHNRLYWYRQTLGQGPEFLTYFQNEAQLEKSRLLSDRFSAERPKGSFSTLEIQRTEQGDSAMYLCASSPGQIEQFFGPGTRLTVL.

The genes are TRBV7-9 and TRBJ1-1; unclear D gene. CDR1 is SEHNR, CDR2 FQNEAQ, per germline (reference sequence). The ends were cut back, 4 bases at V and 0 bases at J, with 9 bases in the middle. This CDR3 comprises 14 residues. The CDR3 DNA is TGTGCCAGCAGCTATGGAGGTTTGAACACTGAAGCTTTCTTT. Translating it yields CASSYGGLNTEAFF.

Only a few counts were recorded for this clone. The chain employs TRBV7-9 and TRBJ2-2; no definite D call. Germline V gives CDR1 SEHNR, CDR2 FQNEAQ (reference sequence). The CDR3 has 12 amino acids. Trimming removed 5 bases at V and 3 bases at J, with 4 bases between. CDR3 loop: CASSVYTGELFF. In DNA form, the CDR3 reads TGTGCCAGCAGCGTTTACACCGGGGAGCTGTTTTTT.

The chain is built from TRBV27 and TRBJ2-5; TRBD1 matches at 10 bases. The germline CDR1 and CDR2 sequences are MNHEY and SMNVEV (reference sequence). This CDR3 comprises 15 residues. V lost 8 bases, J lost 1 base, and 7 bases stayed unmatched. The CDR3 reads CASRGGQGFQETQYF. The CDR3 coding sequence is TGTGCCAGCCGGGGGGGACAGGGGTTCCAAGAGACCCAGTACTTC.

The CDR3 DNA reads TGCAGTGCTACCGGGGCCGAGCAGTACTTC. This encodes CSATGAEQYF. The gene calls are TRBV20-1 and TRBJ2-7, with D possibly called TRBD1 or TRBD2 (5 bases each). Germline CDR1 reads DFQATT; CDR2 reads SNEGSKA (reference sequence). CDR3 length: 10 amino acids. The V end lost 4 bases, the J end lost 6 bases, and 7 bases lay between the germline ends.

This chain connects TRBV19 to TRBJ1-5, with a weak D call TRBD1 (6 bases). The V and J ends lost 3 bases and 3 bases respectively, with 12 bases between them. CDR1 is LNHDA and CDR2 is SQIVND in the germline V gene (reference sequence). This CDR3 has 15 residues. The CDR3 sequence: CASSIREGDNQPQHF. The CDR3 coding sequence is TGTGCCAGTAGTATTCGGGAGGGGGACAATCAGCCCCAGCATTTT.

This chain connects TRBV7-3 to TRBJ2-7, with D uncertain. V was shortened by 2 bases and J by 0 bases, with 5 bases between the two germline ends. From germline, CDR1 is SGHTA and CDR2 FQGTGA. CDR3 size: 13 residues. CDR3 sequence (DNA): TGTGCCAGCAGCTTAGATCGCTCCTACGAGCAGTACTTC. It specifies CASSLDRSYEQYF.

A single count supports this clone. This rearrangement joins TRBV30 to TRBJ2-7; 8 nucleotides align to TRBD2. V was pared by 5 bases and J by 2 bases, with 8 bases of the junction left unmatched. The CDR3 covers 14 residues. Germline V gene lookup returns CDR1 GTSNPN and CDR2 SVGIG (reference sequence). The CDR3 loop is CAWAPGGVPYEQYF. Here the CDR3 DNA reads TGTGCCTGGGCCCCCGGGGGGGTCCCCTACGAGCAGTACTTC.

The chain recombines TRBV5-4 with TRBJ2-1, with 13 positions matching TRBD2. Germline V gives CDR1 SGHNT, CDR2 YYREEE (reference sequence). CDR3 length equals 15 residues. V shed 4 bases, J shed 7 bases, and the junction held 5 bases outside the gene matches. The CDR3 DNA reads TGTGCCAGCAGCCCGGGACTAGCGGGGAGAAATGAGCAGTTCTTC. The encoded protein is CASSPGLAGRNEQFF.

The chain couples TRBV6-5 to TRBJ2-3, with D perhaps matching TRBD1 (6 bases). The germline V gene has CDR1 MNHEY and CDR2 SVGAGI. Trimming pared 5 bases from V and 6 bases from J, leaving 18 bases between. The CDR3 spans 15 residues. The CDR3 nucleotides are TGTGCCAGCAGTCAAAACCGACAGGTACCCGATACGCAGTATTTT. Translating gives CASSQNRQVPDTQYF.

This chain links TRBV27 with TRBJ2-7, with TRBD2 identical over 11 bases. CDR1 is MNHEY and CDR2 is SMNVEV in the germline V gene (reference sequence). J gave up 6 bases and V 6 bases, and 4 bases lay outside the gene matches. The CDR3 totals 13 residues. CDR3 bases: TGTGCCAGCAGGCCGGGACTAGCGGCCGAGCAGTACTTC. Translation gives CASRPGLAAEQYF.

This CDR3 reads CSVDGLRQGSSYNEQFF. Written as DNA, the CDR3 is TGCAGCGTTGATGGTTTGAGGCAGGGAAGCTCCTACAATGAGCAGTTCTTC. The chain couples TRBV29-1 to TRBJ2-1; tentatively, D is TRBD1 (5 bases). This CDR3 has 17 amino acids. The V gene's germline CDR1 is SQVTM and CDR2 ANQGSEA. The germline V and J ends were trimmed by 3 bases and 0 bases, with 18 bases remaining between them.

The chain combines TRBV2 with TRBJ2-1, with 10 bases fitting TRBD2. The CDR3 is made up of 16 amino acids. V gave up 5 bases and J gave up 4 bases; unmatched junction bases: 8. Germline CDR1 reads SNHLY; CDR2 reads FYNNEI. CDR3 residues: CASSQNSGGFYNEQFF. The CDR3 DNA follows: TGTGCCAGCAGTCAAAATAGCGGGGGGTTTTACAATGAGCAGTTCTTC. Looking up the rest from reference TRBV2 and TRBJ2-1 gives the full variable domain: EPEVTQTPSHQVTQMGQEVILRCVPISNHLYFYWYRQILGQKVEFLVSFYNNEISEKSEIFDDQFSVERPDGSNFTLKIRSTKLEDSAMYFCASSQNSGGFYNEQFFGPGTRLTVL.